This record concerns one T cell receptor (beta chain) sequence. Its antigen is not yet known. No qualities accompany the bases; no much larger clone lies one base away. TCRbeta CDR3 regions were amplified from genomic DNA by means of the immunoSEQ Assay, a bias-controlled multiplex PCR. The source study handled its data this way. Within the assay, amplification of reference gene primers was used to estimate how many nucleated cells each sample contained. To quantify the absolute abundance of each unique TCRbeta CDR3 rearrangement, sequence reads were collapsed and filtered. For each sample, productive Simpson clonality was calculated as the square root of Simpson's diversity index over productive rearrangements. The clones in this table, taken by TCRdb from immuneACCESS, are in-frame only. Not every clone is retained; where verified, under half of the shortfall comes from an unresolved V gene, and the cause of the rest is unknown. D and trimming were read from the DNA, whereas the V and J calls and clone size are those reported in that table. Here the sample has roughly 120,000 clones; 74% occur a single time. The ten biggest clones cover around 6.2% of the sample.

Reading from cysteine to phenylalanine, the CDR3 counts 12 amino acids. Solely the CDR3 DNA is kept, with 36 bases framed from the first base. Sequences SGHAT (CDR1) and FQNNGV (CDR2) are obtained from the germline V gene. The V end loses 5 bases and the J end loses 6 bases, and a stretch of 10 bases separates them. This entry comes from a study of blood T cell repertoires in COVID-19 (dated by TCRdb to 2020 to 2022). In the study overall: Samples covering the acute and convalescent phases of COVID-19 were provided by collaborators in the United States, Italy and Spain. Subjects who had been exposed to COVID-19, were actively infected with it, or had recovered from it provided the deeply sampled blood TCRbeta repertoires that made up the dataset. Where HLA class I and class II types were available, the types were taken from metadata supplied by the sample provider, not from assay-based typing. Samples were obtained from the ongoing ImmuneRACE study (first 160 participants) and from 1,254 subjects provided by 6 global collaborators. The material from the prospective study consisted of cDNA or gDNA derived from T cells, B-cell-depleted T cells, or PBMCs. The repertoires were released in a freely available public database meant as a resource for research on the immune response to SARS-CoV-2. Nearly every sample came with metadata listing a de-identified subject ID, COVID-19 status, age in years and sex. Study-wide conclusions, independent of this receptor: Clinical and demographic metadata were provided uncurated, with the amount varying by source and participant.

One collaborating source in Seattle enrolled patients while the patients were actively infected and followed the patients over time throughout the course of disease. The collaborating institutions used their own protocols to collect whole blood in K2EDTA tubes. Collaborator samples were shipped for TCRbeta analysis as frozen whole blood, isolated PBMCs, or DNA extracted from either sample type. Sequenced sample: peripheral blood. The sequence links TRBV11-2 to TRBJ1-1, and perhaps TRBD1 as D gene, on 5 matching bases. The receptor's source is a man older than 75 with COVID-19, enrolled during active disease. Read as DNA, the sequence is TGTGCCAGCAGCGGGGCCGGCGCTGAAGCTTTCTTT. This yields the protein CASSGAGAEAFF.